This T cell receptor beta chain stems from a study of T cell responses to AZD1222 COVID-19 vaccine. Study-wide results and caveats: Spike regions recognized by vaccine-associated CD4 TCRs spanned the protein, led by 160-218 and 743-854. Donors were mostly white British, more females; clonal diversity possibly underestimated.

Repertoires were generated with immunoSEQ multiplex PCR, while TCRdb's copy carries only in-frame clones and drops some. Counted here are 100,000 or so clones, less than 90% occurring once; the ten biggest clones make up roughly 2%. As for this clone: What it binds is not known.

Trimming removed 0 bases at V and 2 bases at J, with 17 bases between. This CDR3 is 17 amino acids long. Germline CDR1 is SGHDN and CDR2 is FVKESK. The genes are TRBV14 and TRBJ2-7; perhaps TRBD2 as D (6 bases). This sample comprised peripheral blood, obtained on day 0 of AZD1222 vaccination. This receptor was obtained from an adult in good health. The CDR3 loop reads CASSQDSGGLHPYEQYF. As DNA, the CDR3 is TGTGCCAGCAGCCAAGATTCCGGGGGTCTCCATCCCTACGAGCAGTACTTC. Full variable domain (remainder filled in from reference TRBV14 and TRBJ2-7): EAGVTQFPSHSVIEKGQTVTLRCDPISGHDNLYWYRRVMGKEIKFLLHFVKESKQDESGMPNNRFLAERTGGTYSTLKVQPAELEDSGVYFCASSQDSGGLHPYEQYFGPGTRLTVT.